This T cell receptor beta chain was identified during a study of cytomegalovirus exposure and HLA in healthy donors. Although they were nominally healthy when sampled, donors likely had unrecorded immune exposures. The junction had 11 bases not matched to a gene; V was cut back by 10 bases and J by 5 bases. The germline gives CDR1 MNHNS, CDR2 SASEGT. The CDR3 extends over 14 amino acids. Study results and caveats: Most TCR beta V segments were productive about 87% or about 30% of the time in an earlier analysis. The authors assumed roughly uniform sequencing depth across donors for presence/absence analyses.

Concerning this clone itself: No antigen is known for it.

PCR used 60 Vbeta primers and 13 Jbeta primers. Some clones are missing from TCRdb's copy, which holds only in-frame ones; the method was immunoSEQ multiplex PCR. This sample has roughly 99,000 clones, with 82% found just once. This clonotype was sampled from a man aged 25-45 years in good health and CMV-seropositive. V is TRBV6-1 and J is TRBJ2-7; 10 bases match TRBD1. Sequencing used PBMCs. The CDR3 region has the DNA TGTGCCACCGCGACAGGGGGCGCATTCCACGAGCAGTACTTC. Amino acids: CATATGGAFHEQYF.